Each of the 29 T cell receptor beta chains below was sequenced from the same sample in a study of cytomegalovirus exposure and HLA in healthy donors. The study ran its PCR with 60 Vbeta and 13 Jbeta primers. Method: immunoSEQ multiplex PCR; TCRdb's copy keeps in-frame clones and lacks some. Of some 150,000 clones in the sample, 70% to 80% are singletons; the top ten hold about 1.3%. The sequenced sample was PBMCs. All receptors derive from a man in his fifties or sixties in good health and CMV-seronegative.

The rearrangement uses TRBV28 and TRBJ2-3; 7 bases fit TRBD1. Trimming removed 5 bases from V and 1 base from J; junction bases left unmatched: 3. Germline values: CDR1 MDHEN, CDR2 SYDVKM. The CDR3 has 14 amino acids. CDR3 sequence reads: CASSTGQRTDTQYF. In DNA, the CDR3 is TGTGCCAGCAGTACGGGACAGCGCACAGATACGCAGTATTTT.

This chain links TRBV19 with TRBJ2-1; D is perhaps TRBD2 (5 bases). V lost 3 bases, J lost 6 bases, and 18 bases lay in between. Germline V gene sequence: CDR1 LNHDA, CDR2 SQIVND (reference sequence). There are 16 residues in the CDR3. The CDR3 sequence is CASSMLAARGSNEQFF. The CDR3 DNA sequence: TGTGCCAGTAGTATGTTGGCGGCCCGGGGTAGCAATGAGCAGTTCTTC.

This clone was detected only a few times. V and J are TRBV18 and TRBJ2-5; D is uncertain. The CDR3 covers 15 residues. Germline V gene data show CDR1 as KGHSH and CDR2 as LQKENI. V lost 2 bases to trimming and J lost 5 bases, with 15 bases between them. The CDR3 DNA reads as TGTGCCAGCTCACCAGTTCGGATGAACGGGGAGACCCAGTACTTC. Translating gives CASSPVRMNGETQYF.

This clone has only a few counts. This chain links TRBV5-1 with TRBJ2-3, with 12 bases matching TRBD2. J lost 4 bases, V lost 4 bases, and 10 bases had no gene match. This CDR3 contains 17 residues. Germline values: CDR1 SGHRS, CDR2 YFSETQ. The CDR3 reads CASSAGLAGPGSDTQYF. The CDR3 DNA reads as TGCGCCAGCAGCGCGGGACTAGCGGGCCCGGGGTCAGATACGCAGTATTTT.

To note about this clone: The sample has other DNA sequences that encode this CDR3 too. The chain is built from TRBV7-9 and TRBJ2-5, with D unclear. CDR3 length: 12 residues. Germline V gene sequence: CDR1 SEHNR, CDR2 FQNEAQ (reference sequence). V was shortened by 5 bases and J by 5 bases, with 9 bases between the two germline ends. Here the CDR3 reads CASSLGRETQYF. The CDR3 nucleotides read TGTGCCAGCAGCCTAGGGCGGGAGACCCAGTACTTC.

This CDR3 is CASMSSSTDTQYF. The CDR3 nucleotides read TGTGCCAGCATGAGTTCTAGCACAGATACGCAGTATTTT. The V call is TRBV28, the J call TRBJ2-3; D ambiguous. Germline V gene lookup returns CDR1 MDHEN and CDR2 SYDVKM. V was pared by 7 bases and J by 0 bases, with 8 bases between. The CDR3 covers 13 residues.

Remarks on this clone: A read error is likely, as this CDR3 ends without the conserved phenylalanine or tryptophan. The V call is TRBV14, the J call TRBJ2-7; 7 nucleotides agree with TRBD1. The CDR3 loop spans 17 amino acids. Germline-derived CDR1 and CDR2 are SGHDN and FVKESK. The DNA of the CDR3 is TGTGCCAGCAGTCAAGGGGGCCGGTGGGCCACAGCCTACGAGCAGTACCTC. Translation gives CASSQGGRWATAYEQYL.

This chain links TRBV7-8 with TRBJ1-4; D may be TRBD1 (6 bases). V lost 5 bases to trimming and J lost 3 bases, with 10 bases between them. The CDR3 totals 14 residues. Germline lookup yields CDR1 SGHVS and CDR2 FQNEAQ. CDR3 loop: CASSPGHSNEKLFF. CDR3 DNA: TGTGCCAGCAGCCCGGGACATTCTAATGAAAAACTGTTTTTT.

This clone showed up just a few times. The V and J genes are TRBV2 and TRBJ2-5; D gene ambiguous. The germline CDR1 and CDR2 sequences are SNHLY and FYNNEI. V was pared by 7 bases and J by 2 bases, with 8 bases between. CDR3 length equals 12 residues. CDR3 amino acids: CASNSRQETQYF. DNA of the CDR3: TGTGCCAGCAATTCGCGGCAAGAGACCCAGTACTTC.

The chain joins TRBV5-4 to TRBJ2-7; 9 bases match TRBD1. Germline CDR1 is SGHNT and CDR2 is YYREEE (reference sequence). The CDR3 spans 14 residues. V lost 5 bases, J lost 5 bases, and 8 bases stayed unmatched. The CDR3 sequence: CASRPRTGADEQYF. The CDR3 DNA reads as TGTGCCAGCAGACCTAGGACAGGGGCAGACGAGCAGTACTTC.

This sequence joins TRBV6-5 and TRBJ1-5; D uncertain. The CDR3 has 13 amino acids. The V and J ends lost 0 bases and 6 bases respectively, with 6 bases between them. From germline, CDR1 is MNHEY and CDR2 SVGAGI. The CDR3: CASSYSSGQPQHF. The CDR3 nucleotides are TGTGCCAGCAGTTACTCGTCGGGTCAGCCCCAGCATTTT.

This rearrangement joins TRBV4-3 to TRBJ1-6; weak D call: TRBD1 (6 bases). The V gene lost 0 bases and the J gene lost 10 bases, with 13 bases spanning the gap. The CDR3 loop spans 15 amino acids. CDR1 is LGHNA, CDR2 YSLEER, per germline. The DNA of the CDR3 is TGCGCCAGCAGCCAAGAAACAGGGTTAAGCTCACCCCTCCACTTT. This translates into CASSQETGLSSPLHF.

The chain joins TRBV12-5 to TRBJ2-1, with TRBD2 matching 13 bases. V lost 0 bases and J lost 5; bases outside the gene matches: 7. Germline-derived CDR1 and CDR2 are LGHNT and FRNRAP. The CDR3 runs to 18 residues. The CDR3 protein is CASGLVSGLAGTNNEQFF. CDR3 nucleotide sequence: TGTGCTAGTGGTTTGGTATCGGGACTAGCGGGGACCAACAATGAGCAGTTCTTC. The whole variable domain, filled in from reference TRBV12-5 and TRBJ2-1, reads DARVTQTPRHKVTEMGQEVTMRCQPILGHNTVFWYRQTMMQGLELLAYFRNRAPLDDSGMPKDRFSAEMPDATLATLKIQPSEPRDSAVYFCASGLVSGLAGTNNEQFFGPGTRLTVL.

The chain uses TRBV30 and TRBJ1-6; D unclear. Germline V gene lookup returns CDR1 GTSNPN and CDR2 SVGIG (reference sequence). V was cut by 2 bases and J by 12 bases, with 23 bases left in between. The CDR3 covers 16 residues. The CDR3: CAWSRATRPGQRPLHF. The DNA for the CDR3 is TGTGCCTGGAGTCGCGCTACCCGGCCGGGTCAAAGACCCCTCCACTTT.

This chain uses TRBV28 with TRBJ1-5, with a weak D call TRBD1 (5 bases). The CDR3 is made up of 14 amino acids. The germline gives CDR1 MDHEN, CDR2 SYDVKM. V was shortened by 3 bases and J by 5 bases, with 11 bases between the two germline ends. The CDR3 bases are TGTGCCAGCAGTTTCGGGACTGGGCATCAGCCCCAGCATTTT. This codes for CASSFGTGHQPQHF.

The V and J genes are TRBV9 and TRBJ2-7, with 11 bases fitting TRBD1. Germline V gives CDR1 SGDLS, CDR2 YYNGEE. Trimming took 3 bases from V and 6 from J; bases not matched to a gene: 5. The CDR3 contains 14 residues. Here the CDR3 reads CASSAPGQGGEQYF. The CDR3 DNA sequence: TGTGCCAGCAGCGCACCGGGACAGGGGGGCGAGCAGTACTTC.

The rearrangement uses TRBV6-5 and TRBJ2-3; no clear D. Germline V gives CDR1 MNHEY, CDR2 SVGAGI. CDR3 length: 15 amino acids. Trimming cost V 0 bases and J 2 bases, with 9 bases left between them. CDR3 sequence (DNA): TGTGCCAGCAGTTACTCGGCGCGGCTCACAGATACGCAGTATTTT. Translating gives CASSYSARLTDTQYF.

The genes are TRBV2 and TRBJ2-3; 14 positions agree with TRBD2. This CDR3 comprises 15 residues. The J segment lost 6 bases and the V segment lost 6 bases, leaving 5 bases of the junction unmatched. Germline V gene lookup returns CDR1 SNHLY and CDR2 FYNNEI. This chain's CDR3 is CASRGTSGSMDTQYF. The DNA of the CDR3 is TGTGCCAGCAGGGGGACTAGCGGGAGTATGGATACGCAGTATTTT.

This chain joins TRBV6-5 and TRBJ2-1; D gene unclear. The V gene lost 6 bases and the J gene lost 5 bases, with 14 bases spanning the gap. CDR3 length: 14 amino acids. Germline V CDR1 and CDR2: MNHEY, SVGAGI. In DNA, the CDR3 is TGTGCCAGCAGGTTCAATAGAGGCAACAATGAGCAGTTCTTC. This codes for CASRFNRGNNEQFF.

This clone was observed a single time. The chain couples TRBV15 to TRBJ1-5; 10 nucleotides agree with TRBD1. V shed 5 bases and J 5 bases; nucleotides not matched to a gene: 3. Germline V gene data show CDR1 as LNHNV and CDR2 as YYDKDF (reference sequence). This CDR3 has 14 amino acids. The CDR3 sequence is CATSGGQGYQPQHF. DNA of the CDR3: TGTGCCACCAGCGGGGGACAGGGGTATCAGCCCCAGCATTTT.

The J gene is TRBJ2-1, the V gene TRBV7-7, with a tentative D call TRBD2 (6 bases). This CDR3 contains 15 residues. CDR1 is SSHAT and CDR2 is FNYEAQ in the germline V gene (reference sequence). Trimming shortened V by 5 bases and J by 4 bases, and 15 bases separated the two germline ends. Written as DNA, the CDR3 is TGTGCCAGCAGCACGGGACTGGCACATTACAATGAGCAGTTCTTC. Translated: CASSTGLAHYNEQFF.

CDR3 protein: CASSLARVGYGYTF. The CDR3 bases are TGTGCCAGCAGCTTAGCGAGGGTTGGCTATGGCTACACCTTC. V is TRBV7-2 and J is TRBJ1-2; unclear D gene. V lost 0 bases and J lost 4, with 9 bases in between. Germline V gene data show CDR1 as SGHTA and CDR2 as FQGNSA. The CDR3 contains 14 residues.

The chain joins TRBV28 to TRBJ1-2, with 9 bases that match TRBD1. Trimming took 3 bases from V and 3 from J; bases not matched to a gene: 5. The CDR3 loop spans 15 amino acids. The germline gives CDR1 MDHEN, CDR2 SYDVKM. The CDR3 DNA reads as TGTGCCAGCAGTTTTAGGGACAGGGCGGACTATGGCTACACCTTC. Protein: CASSFRDRADYGYTF.

The rearrangement links TRBV4-1 to TRBJ2-4, with D perhaps matching TRBD2 (5 bases). The ends were cut back, 0 bases at V and 1 base at J, with 22 bases in the middle. This CDR3 has 20 residues. Looked up from germline, CDR1 is MGHRA and CDR2 is YSYEKL. The DNA of the CDR3 is TGCGCCAGCAGCCAAGAATCGTATGCAGGAGGCGTCTTCGCCAAAAACATTCAGTACTTC. Translated: CASSQESYAGGVFAKNIQYF.

Only a few counts were recorded for this clone. The gene calls are TRBV6-4 and TRBJ2-2, with a possible D match to TRBD2 (5 bases). CDR3 length equals 14 residues. From germline, CDR1 is MRHNA and CDR2 SNTAGT. V was clipped by 3 bases and J by 6 bases, with 11 bases between them. In DNA, the CDR3 is TGTGCCAGCAGTGAATTAGCGAGCGCCGGGGAGCTGTTTTTT. This encodes CASSELASAGELFF.

The chain has TRBV14 and TRBJ1-2, with no clear D. V was pared by 4 bases and J by 7 bases, with 22 bases between. Looked up from germline, CDR1 is SGHDN and CDR2 is FVKESK. This CDR3 is 16 amino acids long. CDR3 coding DNA: TGTGCCAGCAGCCCTTCAATAACCGCGTTACTTGGTGGCTACACCTTC. The encoded protein is CASSPSITALLGGYTF. The whole variable domain, filled in from reference TRBV14 and TRBJ1-2, reads EAGVTQFPSHSVIEKGQTVTLRCDPISGHDNLYWYRRVMGKEIKFLLHFVKESKQDESGMPNNRFLAERTGGTYSTLKVQPAELEDSGVYFCASSPSITALLGGYTFGSGTRLTVV.

The chain carries TRBV7-8 and TRBJ2-7, with TRBD2 matching over 13 bases. With V trimmed by 1 base and J by 2 bases, 5 bases remained unmatched. The CDR3 is 17 amino acids. Germline assignment: CDR1 SGHVS and CDR2 FQNEAQ. The CDR3 is CASSLGPGTSGAYEQYF. The CDR3 region has the DNA TGTGCCAGCAGCTTAGGACCCGGGACTAGCGGGGCCTACGAGCAGTACTTC.

The chain is built from TRBV29-1 and TRBJ2-3, with D maybe TRBD2 (6 bases). The V gene's germline CDR1 is SQVTM and CDR2 ANQGSEA. The CDR3 extends over 12 amino acids. Trimming took off 6 bases at V and 4 bases at J, with 11 bases between the two ends. The CDR3: CSVGTPPDTQYF. CDR3 bases: TGCAGCGTGGGGACTCCCCCAGATACGCAGTATTTT.

This chain uses TRBV5-4 with TRBJ2-1; perhaps TRBD1 as D (7 bases). This CDR3 spans 16 amino acids. V gave up 0 bases and J gave up 4 bases, with 14 bases separating them. Germline values: CDR1 SGHNT, CDR2 YYREEE (reference sequence). CDR3 sequence: CASSLDSGGRYNEQFF. CDR3 DNA: TGTGCCAGCAGCTTGGATTCAGGGGGGCGTTACAATGAGCAGTTCTTC.